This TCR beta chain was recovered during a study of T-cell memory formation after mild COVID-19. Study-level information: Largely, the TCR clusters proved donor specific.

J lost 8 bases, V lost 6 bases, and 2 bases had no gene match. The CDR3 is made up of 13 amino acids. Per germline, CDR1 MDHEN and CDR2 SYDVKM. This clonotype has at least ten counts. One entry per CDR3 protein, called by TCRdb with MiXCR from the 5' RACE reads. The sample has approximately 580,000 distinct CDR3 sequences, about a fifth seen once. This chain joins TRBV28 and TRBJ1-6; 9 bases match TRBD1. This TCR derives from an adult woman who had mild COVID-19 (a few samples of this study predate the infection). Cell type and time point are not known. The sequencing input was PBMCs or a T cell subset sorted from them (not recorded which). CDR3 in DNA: TGTGCCAGCAGAAGGACAGGGGATTCACCCCTCCACTTT. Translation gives CASRRTGDSPLHF.